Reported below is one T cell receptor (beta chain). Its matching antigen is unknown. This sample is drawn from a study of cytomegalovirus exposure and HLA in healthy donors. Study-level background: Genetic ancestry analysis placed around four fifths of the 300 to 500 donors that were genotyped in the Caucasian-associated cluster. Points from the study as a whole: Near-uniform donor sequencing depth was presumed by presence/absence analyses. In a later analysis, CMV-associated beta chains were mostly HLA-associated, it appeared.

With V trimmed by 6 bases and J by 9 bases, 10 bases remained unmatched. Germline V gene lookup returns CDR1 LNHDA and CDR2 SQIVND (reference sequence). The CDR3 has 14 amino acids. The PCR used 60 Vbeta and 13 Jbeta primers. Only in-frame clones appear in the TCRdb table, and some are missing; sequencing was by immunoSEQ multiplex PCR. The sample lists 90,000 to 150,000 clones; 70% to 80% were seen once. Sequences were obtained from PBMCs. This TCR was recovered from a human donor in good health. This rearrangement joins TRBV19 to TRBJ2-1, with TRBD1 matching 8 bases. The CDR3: CASSIDRGSGEQFF. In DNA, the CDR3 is TGTGCCAGTAGCATCGACAGGGGATCCGGTGAGCAGTTCTTC.